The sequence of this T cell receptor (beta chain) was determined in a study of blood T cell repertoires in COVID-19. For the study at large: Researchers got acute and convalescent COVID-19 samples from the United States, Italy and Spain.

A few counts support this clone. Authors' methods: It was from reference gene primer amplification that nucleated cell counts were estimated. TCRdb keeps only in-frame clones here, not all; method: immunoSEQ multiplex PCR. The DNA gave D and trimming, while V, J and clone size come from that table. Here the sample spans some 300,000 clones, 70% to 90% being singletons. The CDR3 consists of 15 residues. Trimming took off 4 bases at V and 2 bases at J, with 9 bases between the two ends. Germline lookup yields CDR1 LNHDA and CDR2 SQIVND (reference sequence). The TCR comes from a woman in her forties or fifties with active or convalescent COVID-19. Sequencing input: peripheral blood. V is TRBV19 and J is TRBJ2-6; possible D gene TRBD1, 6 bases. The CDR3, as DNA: TGTGCCAGTAGTACCCAGGGGACTGGGGCCAACGTCCTGACTTTC. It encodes CASSTQGTGANVLTF.